These T cell receptor beta chains were read from a single sample in a study of regulatory T cells in long-lasting Graves disease. MiXCR, applied by TCRdb to the multiplex PCR reads, yields one record per CDR3 protein. The repertoire includes 300,000 to 500,000 distinct CDR3 sequences, less than 25% of them detected once, and less than 25% sits in the top ten. The source was peripheral blood mononuclear cells (PBMCs), collected when the disease was refractory, from a patient treated with antithyroid drugs. The receptors come from a female donor with Graves disease. Each CDR3 is given with its conserved first and last residue. The order of the fields is D gene, clone size, J gene, V gene, CDR3 protein, CDR3 DNA. D genes are given only for firm matches. Clone size, where shown, is once, few, many, or a class for clones that have expanded.

d_gene: NA
abundance: few
j_gene: TRBJ1-2
v_gene: TRBV7-9
CDR3aa: CASSLAGVSQPAF
CDR3nt: TGTGCCAGCAGCTTAGCGGGGGTCAGCCAACCCGCTTTC

d_gene: NA
abundance: NA
j_gene: TRBJ2-2
v_gene: TRBV6-2/TRBV6-3
CDR3aa: CASSYSPRYTGELFF
CDR3nt: TGTGCCAGCAGTTACTCTCCGAGGTACACCGGGGAGCTGTTTTTT

d_gene: TRBD1
abundance: many
j_gene: TRBJ2-5
v_gene: TRBV7-2
CDR3aa: CASQGQAETQYF
CDR3nt: TGTGCCAGCCAGGGACAGGCGGAGACCCAGTACTTC

d_gene: TRBD1
abundance: few
j_gene: TRBJ1-1
v_gene: TRBV27
CDR3aa: CASSSQRWDRGMNTEAFF
CDR3nt: TGTGCCAGCAGTTCCCAACGATGGGACAGGGGGATGAACACTGAAGCTTTCTTT

d_gene: NA
abundance: NA
j_gene: TRBJ1-2
v_gene: TRBV12-3/TRBV12-4
CDR3aa: CASSRARGYTF
CDR3nt: TGTGCCAGCAGTAGGGCTCGGGGCTACACCTTC

d_gene: NA
abundance: few
j_gene: TRBJ1-4
v_gene: TRBV20-1
CDR3aa: CSAPGGGLREKLFF
CDR3nt: TGCAGTGCTCCAGGCGGGGGGCTTCGTGAAAAACTGTTTTTT

d_gene: NA
abundance: NA
j_gene: TRBJ1-4
v_gene: TRBV20-1
CDR3aa: CSVSGGQPEKLFF
CDR3nt: TGCAGTGTAAGCGGCGGACAGCCTGAAAAACTGTTTTTT

d_gene: NA
abundance: many
j_gene: TRBJ2-7
v_gene: TRBV7-2
CDR3aa: CASSPLHEQYF
CDR3nt: TGTGCCAGCAGCCCGTTGCACGAGCAGTACTTC

d_gene: TRBD1
abundance: few
j_gene: TRBJ1-1
v_gene: TRBV27
CDR3aa: CASSFGDRMNTEAFF
CDR3nt: TGTGCCAGCAGTTTCGGGGACAGGATGAACACTGAAGCTTTCTTT

d_gene: NA
abundance: many
j_gene: TRBJ1-1
v_gene: TRBV2
CDR3aa: CASSRDPNTEAFF
CDR3nt: TGTGCCAGCAGTAGGGACCCGAACACTGAAGCTTTCTTT

d_gene: TRBD2
abundance: few
j_gene: TRBJ2-7
v_gene: TRBV19
CDR3aa: CASSTASGIYEQYF
CDR3nt: TGTGCCAGTAGTACAGCTAGCGGGATTTACGAGCAGTACTTC

d_gene: NA
abundance: few
j_gene: TRBJ1-5
v_gene: TRBV4-3
CDR3aa: CATTPGTTNQPQHF
CDR3nt: TGCGCCACCACCCCCGGGACAACAAATCAGCCCCAGCATTTT

d_gene: NA
abundance: many
j_gene: TRBJ1-6
v_gene: TRBV12-3/TRBV12-4
CDR3aa: CASTRAKRALNSPLHF
CDR3nt: TGTGCCAGCACTAGGGCCAAAAGGGCCTTGAATTCACCCCTCCACTTT

d_gene: NA
abundance: NA
j_gene: TRBJ2-7
v_gene: TRBV30
CDR3aa: CASSPPVGIGEQYF
CDR3nt: TGTGCCTCTAGTCCTCCCGTAGGAATTGGTGAGCAGTACTTC

d_gene: TRBD2
abundance: NA
j_gene: TRBJ2-7
v_gene: TRBV7-6
CDR3aa: CASSLYAGLSYEQYF
CDR3nt: TGTGCCAGCAGCTTATACGCGGGACTAAGCTACGAGCAGTACTTC

d_gene: TRBD1
abundance: many
j_gene: TRBJ1-2
v_gene: TRBV28
CDR3aa: CASSFRDRNYYGYTF
CDR3nt: TGTGCCAGCAGTTTTAGGGACAGAAACTACTATGGCTACACCTTC

d_gene: TRBD2
abundance: NA
j_gene: TRBJ2-2
v_gene: TRBV5-1
CDR3aa: CASSDLAGGLGGELFF
CDR3nt: TGCGCCAGCAGCGATCTAGCGGGAGGGCTTGGCGGGGAGCTGTTTTTT

d_gene: TRBD1
abundance: once
j_gene: TRBJ2-3
v_gene: TRBV5-1
CDR3aa: CASSLGTAKSTDTQYF
CDR3nt: TGCGCCAGCAGCTTAGGGACAGCAAAATCCACAGATACGCAGTATTTT

d_gene: NA
abundance: few
j_gene: TRBJ1-2
v_gene: TRBV29-1
CDR3aa: CSVEFSGDGYTF
CDR3nt: TGCAGCGTTGAATTCTCAGGGGACGGCTACACCTTC

d_gene: TRBD1
abundance: NA
j_gene: TRBJ1-1
v_gene: TRBV19
CDR3aa: CAIRDRGPAFF
CDR3nt: TGTGCCATCCGAGACAGGGGGCCCGCTTTCTTT

d_gene: NA
abundance: few
j_gene: TRBJ2-2
v_gene: TRBV9
CDR3aa: CASSVGVRNTGELFF
CDR3nt: TGTGCCAGCAGCGTAGGGGTCAGAAACACCGGGGAGCTGTTTTTT

d_gene: NA
abundance: few
j_gene: TRBJ1-1
v_gene: TRBV30
CDR3aa: CAWSGIRGAFPEAFF
CDR3nt: TGTGCCTGGAGTGGTATCAGGGGCGCGTTTCCTGAAGCTTTCTTT

d_gene: NA
abundance: NA
j_gene: TRBJ2-7
v_gene: TRBV5-1
CDR3aa: CASTIEAGSWEQYF
CDR3nt: TGCGCCAGCACTATTGAGGCAGGGTCGTGGGAGCAGTACTTC